The rows below give T cell receptor beta chains drawn from one sample of a study of vaccination effects on CD4 cells after COVID-19. Measured with immunoSEQ multiplex PCR; TCRdb has only the in-frame clones, and not every one. The data contain 55,000 to 75,000 clones, around 72% of them seen just once; the ten biggest clones take up roughly 4%. These receptors are not linked to any known antigen. This specimen consisted of CD4+ T cells from PBMCs cultured with HCoV-OC43 spike peptides, obtained before COVID-19 vaccination. The receptors were gathered from a human donor who received a COVID-19 vaccine. CDR3s include the opening cysteine and the closing phenylalanine or tryptophan. Fields, in order: J gene, V gene, D gene, clone size, CDR3 length, CDR3 DNA, CDR3 protein. D genes are given only for firm matches. Expanded clones get a size class; other rows say once, few or many, or leave the size out.

TRBJ1-2,TRBV9,-,-,16,TGTGCCAGCAGCGCCCGAAGGGCGGGACTAGGGGGAGGCTACACCTTC,CASSARRAGLGGGYTF
TRBJ2-3,TRBV19,-,few,15,TGTGCCAGTAGTGACCCTCAAAGGACGCCAGATACGCAGTATTTT,CASSDPQRTPDTQYF
TRBJ1-4,TRBV4-1,TRBD1,-,15,TGCGCCAGCAGTGACCCGGGACAGGGGGTTGAAAAACTGTTTTTT,CASSDPGQGVEKLFF
TRBJ1-1,TRBV4-1,TRBD1,few,15,TGCGCCAGCAGCCAAGATACAGGGGGCGGGCTAAGAGCTTTCTTT,CASSQDTGGGLRAFF
TRBJ2-5,TRBV18,-,once,13,TGTGCCAGCTCACCACTTTCGGAGGAGACCCAGTACTTC,CASSPLSEETQYF
TRBJ2-3,TRBV29-1,-,-,16,TGCAGCGTTGAACGGCCCAGGGACCATAGCACAGATACGCAGTATTTT,CSVERPRDHSTDTQYF
TRBJ1-4,TRBV19,TRBD1,few,15,TGTGCCAGTAGATGGTCGCGGACAGGGGGTGAAAAACTGTTTTTT,CASRWSRTGGEKLFF
TRBJ1-5,TRBV2,TRBD1,-,15,TGTGCCAGCAGGTCCGGGACAGGGGATATTCAGCCCCAGCATTTT,CASRSGTGDIQPQHF
TRBJ2-1,TRBV2,-,few,13,TGTGCCAGCAGTGCTTGGCAGCTAAATGAGCAGTTCTTC,CASSAWQLNEQFF
TRBJ1-5,TRBV19,-,-,13,TGTGCCAGTAGTATTAGCGAGGGTCAGCCCCAGCATTTT,CASSISEGQPQHF
TRBJ1-2,TRBV28,-,-,12,TGTGCCAGCCTTCGGGGCGTACATGGCTACACCTTC,CASLRGVHGYTF
TRBJ2-3,TRBV5-1,-,-,14,TGCGCCAGCAGGGAAATTACAGTCGTGGATACGCAGTATTTT,CASREITVVDTQYF
TRBJ1-5,TRBV6-2/TRBV6-3,TRBD1,few,14,TGTGCCAGCAGTGGGACAGGGGAGAATCAGCCCCAGCATTTT,CASSGTGENQPQHF
TRBJ1-1,TRBV29-1,-,-,10,TGCAGCGTGCGACAACCTGAAGCTTTCTTT,CSVRQPEAFF
TRBJ1-2,TRBV6-5,TRBD1,-,16,TGTGCCAGCAGTTACTCGAACAGGGGAAGGGGCTATGGCTACACCTTC,CASSYSNRGRGYGYTF
TRBJ1-6,TRBV5-1,-,-,15,TGCGCCAGCAGCTTGGCCTATCGTCCCTATTCACCCCTCCACTTT,CASSLAYRPYSPLHF
TRBJ2-3,TRBV12-5,-,-,11,TGTGCTAGTGGTAACACAGATACGCAGTATTTT,CASGNTDTQYF
TRBJ2-2,TRBV19,-,few,13,TGTGCCAGTAGTATACCCCACACCGGGGAGCTGTTTTTT,CASSIPHTGELFF
TRBJ1-1,TRBV6-5,-,-,13,TGTGCCAGCAGTCTAGGAAAAGACGGCCAAGCTTTCTTT,CASSLGKDGQAFF
TRBJ2-2,TRBV19,-,-,15,TGTGCCAGTAGGAGGGGGGGGATTAACACCGGGGAGCTGTTTTTT,CASRRGGINTGELFF
TRBJ1-1,TRBV12-3/TRBV12-4,-,-,13,TGTGCCAGCTCCCCCGCAGAGCGCACTGAAGCTTTCTTT,CASSPAERTEAFF
TRBJ1-5,TRBV6-2/TRBV6-3,-,-,14,TGTGCCAGCAGTTACGGGGCAGGGAGTCAGCCCCAGCATTTT,CASSYGAGSQPQHF
TRBJ2-5,TRBV28,-,-,16,TGTGCCAGCAGTTTAAGCCGTGGCAGCTTTACCCAAGCCCAGTACTTC,CASSLSRGSFTQAQYF
TRBJ1-4,TRBV5-1,TRBD1,-,17,TGCGCCAGCAGCTTGGCGGGGACAGGGGGTGCTAATGAAAAACTGTTTTTT,CASSLAGTGGANEKLFF